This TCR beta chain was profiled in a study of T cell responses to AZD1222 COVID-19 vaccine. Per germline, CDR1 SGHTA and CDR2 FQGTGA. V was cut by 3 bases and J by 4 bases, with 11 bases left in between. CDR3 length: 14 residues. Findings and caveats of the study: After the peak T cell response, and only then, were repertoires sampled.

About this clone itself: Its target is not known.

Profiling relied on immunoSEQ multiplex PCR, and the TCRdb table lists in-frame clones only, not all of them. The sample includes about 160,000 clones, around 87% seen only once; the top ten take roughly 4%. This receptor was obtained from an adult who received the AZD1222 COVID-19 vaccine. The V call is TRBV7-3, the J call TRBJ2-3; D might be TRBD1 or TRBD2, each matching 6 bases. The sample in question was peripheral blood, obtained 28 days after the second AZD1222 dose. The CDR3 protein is CASSFYGGPDTQYF. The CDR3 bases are TGTGCCAGCAGCTTCTATGGGGGGCCAGATACGCAGTATTTT.